Presented here are 20 T cell receptor beta chains from one specimen sequenced in a study of T cell clonality in common variable immunodeficiency. Clones were sequenced by immunoSEQ multiplex PCR, and TCRdb holds only the in-frame ones, with some missing. The sample contains roughly 58,000 clones, none of them singletons. Input material: peripheral blood mononuclear cells. These receptor sequences come from a person aged 18 to 75 in good health.

This clone appeared a few times. With the read ending 3 residues before the CDR3 end, the germline J gene is used to fill in that end. The chain uses TRBV5-1 and TRBJ2-1, with TRBD2 matching 14 bases. The CDR3 covers 16 residues. Germline CDR1 is SGHRS and CDR2 is YFSETQ. After removal of 3 bases from V and 6 bases from J, the junction contained 5 bases not matched to a gene. The CDR3 DNA, read in part, is TGCGCCAGCAGCTCGGGACTAGCGGGAGTTCTCAATGAG. Translating gives CASSSGLAGVLNE. The whole CDR3 protein is CASSSGLAGVLNEQFF. The complete variable domain, with remaining parts taken from reference TRBV5-1 and TRBJ2-1, reads KAGVTQTPRYLIKTRGQQVTLSCSPISGHRSVSWYQQTPGQGLQFLFEYFSETQRNKGNFPGRFSGRQFSNSRSEMNVSTLELGDSALYLCASSSGLAGVLNEQFFGPGTRLTVL.

This clone was observed many times. The CDR3 spells CAIRGCVDTQYF. The sequenced CDR3 bases are TGCGCCATACGGGGGTGCGTTGATACG. The gene calls are TRBV23-1 and TRBJ2-3; D is possibly TRBD2 (6 bases). The missing CDR3 end, 3 residues past where the read stops, is filled in from the germline J gene. TRBV23-1 carries the ORF label, with uncertain function. The CDR3 consists of 12 residues. Between the trimmed V and J ends, which lost 10 bases and 6 bases, there was a span of 14 bases.

This clone came up many times. The read terminates 3 residues before the CDR3 end, so the remaining end is supplied by the germline J gene. V is TRBV19 and J is TRBJ1-5; D ambiguous. Germline CDR1 LNHDA, CDR2 SQIVND (reference sequence). CDR3 length: 14 amino acids. V lost 6 bases and J lost 4, with 13 bases in between. The chain's CDR3 is CASREAPWNQPQHF. The sequenced part of the CDR3 DNA is TGTGCCAGTAGAGAAGCCCCATGGAATCAGCCC.

In the case of this clone: Coverage ceases 3 residues before the CDR3 finishes, and the germline J gene fills in the end. The gene calls are TRBV30 and TRBJ1-5; no reliable D call. Germline values: CDR1 GTSNPN, CDR2 SVGIG (reference sequence). The CDR3 runs to 14 residues. CDR3 sequence reads: CAWSLGLDADPQHF. The CDR3 bases that were read are TGTGCCTGGAGCCTCGGACTAGATGCAGATCCC.

The sample holds many counts of this clone. The missing CDR3 end, 3 residues past where the read stops, is filled in from the germline J gene. This rearrangement joins TRBV5-1 to TRBJ1-4; TRBD1 matches at 8 bases. With V trimmed by 4 bases and J by 0 bases, 5 bases remained unmatched. The CDR3 extends over 16 amino acids. Per germline, CDR1 SGHRS and CDR2 YFSETQ. The chain's CDR3 is CASSPGQGATNEKLFF. The covered CDR3 bases are TGCGCCAGCAGCCCCGGACAGGGCGCAACTAATGAAAAA.

This clone occurred a few times. The DNA read from the CDR3 is TGTGCCTGGGGACAGGGTCCCTACGAC. The encoded protein is CAWGQGPYD. The whole CDR3 reads CAWGQGPYDYTF. This sequence joins TRBV30 and TRBJ1-2, with TRBD1 matching 8 bases. The read halts 3 residues ahead of the CDR3 end, with the missing end drawn from the germline J gene. Looked up from germline, CDR1 is GTSNPN and CDR2 is SVGIG (reference sequence). CDR3 length equals 12 residues.

This clone was observed at least ten times. Read sequence stops 3 residues before the CDR3 end, and the germline J gene provides the missing end. The genes are TRBV10-3 and TRBJ2-1; D is possibly TRBD2 (5 bases). Trimming took off 8 bases at V and 4 bases at J, with 9 bases between the two ends. The CDR3 sequence is 12 residues long. CDR1 is ENHRY and CDR2 is SYGVKD in the germline V gene. The DNA read from the CDR3 is TGTGCCATCTACGCGGGTTACAATGAG. Protein: CAIYAGYNE. The CDR3 in full is CAIYAGYNEQFF.

This clone was detected many times. The sequence runs out 3 residues before the end of the CDR3; the remainder is reconstructed from the germline J gene. The V call is TRBV19, the J call TRBJ2-1; D ambiguous. V was shortened by 6 bases and J by 5 bases, with 17 bases between the two germline ends. Germline CDR1 reads LNHDA; CDR2 reads SQIVND (reference sequence). This CDR3 is 15 amino acids long. The sequenced part of the CDR3 DNA is TGTGCCAGTAGCCTCGCGGCCTCTTCCCACAATGAG. Protein product: CASSLAASSHNE. The whole CDR3 protein is CASSLAASSHNEQFF.

CDR3 residues: CASSPDLLRGNEQFF. Incomplete CDR3 DNA: TGTGCCAGCAGCCCGGACCTCCTGAGGGGCAATGAG. The chain links TRBV5-4 to TRBJ2-1; D is possibly TRBD1 or TRBD2 (5 bases each). The read halts 3 residues ahead of the CDR3 end, with the missing end drawn from the germline J gene. There are 15 residues in the CDR3. Per germline, CDR1 SGHNT and CDR2 YYREEE (reference sequence). Trimming pared 4 bases from V and 6 bases from J, leaving 17 bases between. Variable domain in full (rest from reference TRBV5-4 and TRBJ2-1): ETGVTQSPTHLIKTRGQQVTLRCSSQSGHNTVSWYQQALGQGPQFIFQYYREEENGRGNFPPRFSGLQFPNYSSELNVNALELDDSALYLCASSPDLLRGNEQFFGPGTRLTVL.

This clone was recorded at least ten times. The read stops 3 residues short of the end of the CDR3; the missing end is completed from the germline J gene. The V gene is TRBV6-2 or TRBV6-3, the J gene TRBJ2-7; 9 bases line up with TRBD2. Per germline, CDR1 MNHEY and CDR2 SVGEGT. CDR3 size: 14 residues. The V segment lost 5 bases and the J segment 4 bases; nucleotides outside the gene matches: 6. CDR3 in amino acids: CASSEREAGYEQYF. The part of the CDR3 DNA that was read is TGTGCCAGCAGTGAGCGGGAGGCGGGGTACGAG.

Ten or more counts support this clone. The sequenced fragment ends 3 residues before the CDR3 boundary, so the rest is inferred from the germline J gene. The chain recombines TRBV7-7 with TRBJ2-7, with TRBD1 matching 8 bases. V shed 1 base, J shed 5 bases, and the junction held 7 bases outside the gene matches. CDR1 and CDR2 from the germline V gene are SSHAT and FNYEAQ (reference sequence). CDR3 length: 15 amino acids. The sequenced CDR3 bases are TGTGCCAGCAGCTTAGGTCTCGGACAGGGCCACGAG. Amino acids: CASSLGLGQGHE. The complete CDR3 reads CASSLGLGQGHEQYF.

In its sample, this clone was seen many times. The read finishes 3 residues shy of the CDR3 end, and the germline J gene is used to complete it. The rearrangement joins TRBV19 to TRBJ2-3; 9 bases are a match to TRBD2. V gave up 5 bases and J gave up 1 base; unmatched junction bases: 4. The CDR3 sequence is 15 residues long. Looked up from germline, CDR1 is LNHDA and CDR2 is SQIVND (reference sequence). The sequenced part of the CDR3 DNA is TGTGCCAGTAGTGCCCGGACTAGCGGCACAGATACG. It codes for CASSARTSGTDT. The entire CDR3 protein is CASSARTSGTDTQYF.

For this clone: The read terminates 3 residues ahead of where the CDR3 ends, so the germline J gene completes it. The J gene is TRBJ2-3, the V gene TRBV7-9; no clear D gene. The germline gives CDR1 SEHNR, CDR2 FQNEAQ (reference sequence). CDR3 length: 15 amino acids. CDR3 region: CASSSGRRNQETQYF. The sequenced CDR3 bases are TGTGCCAGCAGCTCTGGGCGTAGGAATCAAGAGACG.

This clone was observed a handful of times. The read finishes 3 residues shy of the CDR3 end, and the germline J gene is used to complete it. The chain uses TRBV19 and TRBJ1-2; D is ambiguous. The germline gives CDR1 LNHDA, CDR2 SQIVND (reference sequence). The CDR3 has 13 amino acids. The CDR3 region is CASSKGSYNDYTF. The covered CDR3 bases are TGTGCCAGTAGTAAGGGCTCCTACAATGAC. The full variable domain, its missing parts supplied by reference TRBV19 and TRBJ1-2, is DGGITQSPKYLFRKEGQNVTLSCEQNLNHDAMYWYRQDPGQGLRLIYYSQIVNDFQKGDIAEGYSVSREKKESFPLTVTSAQKNPTAFYLCASSKGSYNDYTFGSGTRLTVV.

Details on this clone: The read ends 3 residues shy of where the CDR3 ends; the end is completed using the germline J gene. V usage is TRBV5-1 and J usage is TRBJ2-5; a weak D match, TRBD2 (6 bases). The V end was cut by 4 bases, the J end by 4 bases, with 14 bases between. CDR3 size: 14 residues. CDR1 SGHRS and CDR2 YFSETQ come from the germline V gene. The CDR3 spells CASSQSEGRETQYF. The DNA read from the CDR3 is TGCGCCAGCAGCCAATCGGAGGGCCGAGAGACC.

This clone was found many times. The DNA ends 3 residues before the CDR3 does, and the rest of the CDR3 is filled in from the germline J gene. The chain is built from TRBV5-5 and TRBJ2-7; maybe TRBD1 (5 bases). CDR1 and CDR2 (germline): SGHKS, YYEKEE (reference sequence). V was cut by 0 bases and J by 1 base, with 5 bases left in between. The CDR3 runs 13 residues. Incomplete CDR3 DNA: TGTGCCAGCAGCTTGGGACAGTCCTACGAG. It yields the protein CASSLGQSYE. The complete CDR3 sequence is CASSLGQSYEQYF.

Many counts were recorded for this clone. The CDR3 protein is CSPLERSRTRQGVYGYTF. CDR3 DNA, as far as it was read: TGCAGTCCTCTAGAGAGATCTCGGACTCGACAGGGGGTCTATGGC. The J gene is TRBJ1-2, the V gene TRBV20-1; TRBD1 aligns across 9 bases. The read is 3 residues too short to cover the CDR3 end, so that end is filled in from the germline J gene. After removal of 8 bases from V and 4 bases from J, the junction contained 23 bases not matched to a gene. The CDR3 is made up of 18 amino acids. Germline assignment: CDR1 DFQATT and CDR2 SNEGSKA (reference sequence).

This clone was seen more than once but under ten times. The sequence runs out 3 residues before the end of the CDR3; the remainder is reconstructed from the germline J gene. This sequence joins TRBV19 and TRBJ1-2; TRBD1 aligns across 8 bases. The CDR3 covers 14 residues. Germline values: CDR1 LNHDA, CDR2 SQIVND (reference sequence). The DNA read from the CDR3 is TGTGCCAGTAGGAAGGACAGGGCCTCCGAGTCC. Protein sequence: CASRKDRASES. In full, the CDR3 is CASRKDRASESYTF.

This clone was recorded at least ten times. The CDR3 extends 3 residues past the end of the read, so its final part is completed from the germline J gene. The chain carries TRBV5-1 and TRBJ2-1; the D gene is possibly TRBD1 (6 bases). Germline V gene data show CDR1 as SGHRS and CDR2 as YFSETQ. Trimming took off 0 bases at V and 7 bases at J, with 11 bases between the two ends. The CDR3 has 14 residues. The CDR3 sequence is CASSLGAGTNEQFF. The CDR3 DNA, read in part, is TGCGCCAGCAGCTTGGGCGCAGGGACAAATGAG. The full variable domain, with the rest looked up from reference TRBV5-1 and TRBJ2-1, is KAGVTQTPRYLIKTRGQQVTLSCSPISGHRSVSWYQQTPGQGLQFLFEYFSETQRNKGNFPGRFSGRQFSNSRSEMNVSTLELGDSALYLCASSLGAGTNEQFFGPGTRLTVL.

Remarks on this clone: Sequencing ends 3 residues short of the CDR3 end; the germline J gene provides the rest. This chain connects TRBV2 to TRBJ2-2; TRBD2 agrees at 7 bases. This CDR3 has 14 residues. Germline V CDR1 and CDR2: SNHLY, FYNNEI. Incomplete CDR3 DNA: TGTGCCAGCAGGGGCATTAGGGGAGGGGAAAAG. It yields the protein CASRGIRGGEK. The entire CDR3 reads CASRGIRGGEKLFF. Full variable domain (rest looked up from reference TRBV2 and TRBJ2-2): EPEVTQTPSHQVTQMGQEVILRCVPISNHLYFYWYRQILGQKVEFLVSFYNNEISEKSEIFDDQFSVERPDGSNFTLKIRSTKLEDSAMYFCASRGIRGGEKLFFGEGSRLTVL.